The 8 T cell receptor beta chains presented below share a single source sample, sequenced in a study of T cell changes during pregnancy in multiple sclerosis (dated by TCRdb to between 2018 and 2021). Library preparation was by the immunoSEQ multiplex PCR assay. What TCRdb holds here is the immuneACCESS table cut down to in-frame rearrangements. Part of the clones is not present; checked against another copy, under half of the missing clones reflect an unresolved V gene, and the others are unexplained. The sample records more than 14,000 clones, approximately 86% of which are singletons. The ten largest make up under 20% of the sample. The sequences come from CD8+ T cells from peripheral blood mononuclear cells, collected in the first trimester of pregnancy. Every receptor here comes from a female donor with multiple sclerosis, enrolled in a pregnancy study.

The V gene is TRBV5-3, the J gene TRBJ2-6; unclear D gene. TRBV5-3 counts as an open reading frame of uncertain function. The V end lost 6 bases, the J end lost 5 bases, and 21 bases lay between the germline ends. This CDR3 is built from 17 residues. CDR3 residues: CARILFGEQSRANVLTF. DNA of the CDR3: TGTGCCAGAATCCTGTTTGGTGAACAAAGTCGGGCCAACGTCCTGACTTTC.

CDR3 nucleotide sequence: TGTGCCAGCAGCCTGGGACAGGCTACCCTGAACACTGAAGCTTTCTTT. Amino acid sequence: CASSLGQATLNTEAFF. V gene TRBV28 combines with J gene TRBJ1-1; TRBD1 agrees at 8 bases. Germline V gene data show CDR1 as MDHEN and CDR2 as SYDVKM. There are 16 residues in the CDR3. The junction had 9 bases not matched to a gene; V was cut back by 6 bases and J by 0 bases. The complete variable domain, with remaining parts taken from reference TRBV28 and TRBJ1-1, reads DVKVTQSSRYLVKRTGEKVFLECVQDMDHENMFWYRQDPGLGLRLIYFSYDVKMKEKGDIPEGYSVSREKKERFSLILESASTNQTSMYLCASSLGQATLNTEAFFGQGTRLTVV.

The chain recombines TRBV25-1 with TRBJ2-7; D might be TRBD1 (6 bases). Germline lookup yields CDR1 MGHDK and CDR2 SYGVNS. Between the trimmed V and J ends, which lost 2 bases and 4 bases, there was a span of 15 bases. The CDR3 spans 15 residues. The CDR3 here is CASSELGTRSYEQYF. DNA for the CDR3: TGTGCCAGCAGTGAACTCGGGACAAGGAGTTACGAGCAGTACTTC.

This clone was counted once. V and J are TRBV11-2 and TRBJ2-1, with 10 bases that match TRBD2. Looked up from germline, CDR1 is SGHAT and CDR2 is FQNNGV. The CDR3 totals 17 residues. The J segment lost 1 base and the V segment lost 5 bases, leaving 8 bases of the junction unmatched. The CDR3 loop is CASSRSGGLASYNEQFF. The CDR3 DNA reads TGTGCCAGCAGCCGATCAGGGGGACTAGCGTCCTACAATGAGCAGTTCTTC.

The V call is TRBV2, the J call TRBJ2-1; a weak D match, TRBD2 (5 bases). The CDR3 runs 15 residues. With 0 bases removed from V and 8 bases from J, the gap between germline ends came to 14 bases. From germline, CDR1 is SNHLY and CDR2 FYNNEI. CDR3: CASSEAGVWYDEQFF. In nucleotides, the CDR3 is TGTGCCAGCAGTGAAGCGGGAGTTTGGTACGATGAGCAGTTCTTC. Supplemented by reference TRBV2 and TRBJ2-1, the full variable domain reads EPEVTQTPSHQVTQMGQEVILRCVPISNHLYFYWYRQILGQKVEFLVSFYNNEISEKSEIFDDQFSVERPDGSNFTLKIRSTKLEDSAMYFCASSEAGVWYDEQFFGPGTRLTVL.

V gene TRBV18 combines with J gene TRBJ2-2; no clear D. The CDR3 sequence is 16 residues long. Deletions cut 0 bases from V and 4 bases from J, with 12 bases between. The germline V gene has CDR1 KGHSH and CDR2 LQKENI. The CDR3 DNA reads as TGTGCCAGCTCACCACCGTATCACGGAGCCACCGGGGAGCTGTTTTTT. This codes for CASSPPYHGATGELFF.

This clone was seen a single time. The V and J genes are TRBV28 and TRBJ2-7; no reliable D call. This CDR3 comprises 15 residues. The V end was cut by 2 bases, the J end by 2 bases, with 13 bases between. Germline CDR1 is MDHEN and CDR2 is SYDVKM. In DNA form, the CDR3 reads TGTGCCAGCAGTTTAAATCCACTCATAGCCTACGAGCAGTACTTC. Translating gives CASSLNPLIAYEQYF.

The V call is TRBV19, the J call TRBJ2-1; TRBD2 matches at 10 bases. The CDR3 runs to 16 residues. V gave up 1 base and J gave up 9 bases; unmatched junction bases: 9. Germline values: CDR1 LNHDA, CDR2 SQIVND (reference sequence). The CDR3 here is CASSIGPSGRGAEQFF. The DNA for the CDR3 is TGTGCCAGTAGTATAGGGCCTAGCGGGAGAGGGGCTGAGCAGTTCTTC.